The table lists the clone carrying this T cell receptor (beta chain) with many counts. The antigen remains undetermined. A universal primer binding site was introduced by template switching. The final cDNA contained unique molecular identifiers. TCRdb re-analysed the 5' RACE reads in MiXCR, keeping a single row per CDR3 protein. This sample yields some 97,000 distinct CDR3 sequences, of which 5.9% are seen a single time; over 9.5% belongs to the top ten. CDR3 size: 13 residues. Germline CDR1 reads SGHRS; CDR2 reads YFSETQ. The J segment lost 11 bases and the V segment lost 4 bases, leaving 10 bases of the junction unmatched. These data come from a study of identical twins. Study-wide points: Out-of-frame alpha sequences common to twins exhibited an excess of low generation probability. Clonotypes of the beta chain that were abundant in cord blood carried fewer insertions (memory repertoires showed none).

V gene TRBV5-1 combines with J gene TRBJ1-1; 8 bases align to TRBD1. The sample was memory T cells sorted from blood. The receptor was isolated from a woman aged 50 to 65 in good health. This CDR3 is CASSKDRAPRAFF. The CDR3, as DNA: TGCGCCAGCAGCAAGGACAGGGCCCCCCGGGCTTTCTTT.